This T cell receptor (beta chain) came from a study of T cells in Graves' hyperthyroidism and ophthalmopathy. RNA transcripts yielded amplified TCR beta CDR3 regions. HTBI primers were the set used in a first-round RT-PCR of the TCR CDR3. TCRdb passed the multiplex PCR reads through MiXCR, listing each CDR3 protein once. The sample holds almost 600,000 distinct CDR3 sequences; 46% are singletons and the top ten take around 7.7%. This CDR3 has 9 amino acids. Germline V CDR1 and CDR2: SGHTA, FQGTGA. In its sample, this clonotype was seen once. An end of the junction does not agree with germline; a read error may underlie this.

Sequencing was carried out using peripheral blood or thyroid tissue (not recorded which). The sequence came from a woman aged 18 to 35 with Graves' hyperthyroidism. The chain links TRBV7-3 to TRBJ1-1; weak D call: TRBD1 (5 bases). In nucleotides, the CDR3 is TGTGCCAGCAGCTTAACGGGACTATTT. Encoded protein: CASSLTGLF.